This T cell receptor beta chain was retrieved from a study of shared clonotypes between healthy human individuals (dated by TCRdb to the early 2020s). Study-level background: The cohort included a few men and a couple of women between 18 and 49 years of age. To estimate repertoire size and how much clonotypes are shared between individuals, the study performed deep sequencing of blood TCR repertoires from about five healthy adults. Libraries were prepared and TCR repertoires were sequenced by different laboratories using diverse techniques, in order to increase sequencing depth and limit assay-specific biases. Leukapheresis yielded between about 0.9 and 8.9 billion PBMCs per donor. For each donor, CD4 naive and CD4 memory were each given three plates, CD8 naive was given two plates, and CD8 memory was given one plate.

Trimming takes 5 bases off V and 0 bases off J; junction bases not matched to a gene: 3. CDR1 is given as MNHNY and CDR2 as SVGAGI, both from the germline V gene (reference sequence). The CDR3 has 15 amino acids, counting the end cysteine and phenylalanine. CDR3 DNA is the only sequence kept; it has 45 bases, read in frame from the first base. On the study overall, not on this receptor specifically: Across a handful of donors, approximately 5% of naive CD4, 3.5% of naive CD8, roughly 2.3% of memory CD4, and approximately 0.4% of memory CD8 clonotypes were shared. The small number of donors limited the genetic and exposure-history diversity represented. Naive subsets generally had larger estimated clonotype richness than memory subsets. Compared with non-shared clonotypes, clonotypes shared by all four sorted-subset donors had higher generation probabilities. Based on pairwise subsampling, the degree of clonotype sharing among donors was expected to be affected by sequencing depth. Sampling was limited to blood, and TCR repertoires in tissue likely differ from TCR repertoires in blood. Incomplete sequencing was indicated by rarefaction of sorted-subset datasets, despite the large sequencing depth.

Healthy HIV-negative adults with no recently reported acute infections or vaccinations were included as donors. Every donor was a Caucasian adult living in Nashville, Tennessee, USA. CD4+ T cells were enriched by magnetic negative selection, after which naive cells were positively selected on CD45RA and the negative fraction was taken as the memory subset. Blood was collected by leukapheresis, and PBMCs were isolated by Ficoll-Histopaque density gradient centrifugation and then cryopreserved in liquid nitrogen vapor phase. Purity and quantity of every magnetically sorted T cell population were checked by analytical flow cytometry. Each sorted fraction had its genomic DNA isolated and then quantified by UV absorbance on a Nanodrop 2000c. Concerning this clone itself: The clone's antigen remains unknown. Base qualities are missing; no much larger clone stands one base away.

TCR CDR3 regions were amplified from genomic DNA by multiplex PCR using the deep immunoSEQ assay. Genomic DNA extracted from each cell subset was distributed evenly over all wells of several immunoSEQ 96-well plates, and each plate served as one replicate. For sorted subsets, around 200 ng genomic DNA, equal to some 28,000 T cell genomes, was loaded into each replicate PCR. The purified libraries were quantified using a Qubit 3.0 fluorometer, sized with a Bioanalyzer 2100, and then quantified again using the KAPA Library Quantification kit. Each immunoSEQ 96-well plate was sequenced on its own single-read 150-cycle Illumina NextSeq 550 flow cell. The paper's processing steps were these. Because the immunoSEQ output included only junctional sequences and no quality scores, the filtering could not be the same as the filtering used for full-length reads. Sequences were annotated with PyIR, a Python wrapper for IgBLAST v1.9, and V/J genes and CDR3 were assigned using IMGT germline references. Any read was removed if the V/J assignment was weak (E-value above 1e-6), the CDR3 was missing, or the read contained stop codons, out-of-frame junctions, or ambiguous translated residues. V3J clonotypes were defined by identical inferred V gene, J gene, and CDR3 amino acid sequence. The percentage overlap between two repertoires was calculated by dividing the number of shared unique clonotypes by the size of the smaller repertoire. RTK rarefaction, the Chao1 estimator, and Recon v2.1 estimates of unobserved clonotypes were used to assess repertoire richness. Generation probabilities for all TCRbeta clonotypes obtained by the gDNA method from several donors were computed using OLGA. TCRdb took over this immuneACCESS table, retaining in-frame rearrangements with V and J assigned. Such tables are incomplete; in checked studies, under half of the missing clones stem from an unresolved V gene, and the remainder is unexplained. V and J calls and clone size follow that table, whereas D and trimming were derived from the DNA. The sample table holds over a million clones, of which about 75% were seen once. The biggest ten clones account for approximately 1.5% of the sample.

The origin of this receptor is a man between 18 and 35 years old in good health. The rearrangement combines TRBV6-6 with TRBJ2-7; the junction holds 11 bases that match TRBD2. The sequenced sample was memory CD4+ T cells sorted from blood. The cell subset or site label on this specimen signifies: CD45RA-negative fraction. The nucleotide sequence is TGTGCCAGCAGTGTTACTAGCGGGAGCTCCTACGAGCAGTACTTC. Its product reads: CASSVTSGSSYEQYF.